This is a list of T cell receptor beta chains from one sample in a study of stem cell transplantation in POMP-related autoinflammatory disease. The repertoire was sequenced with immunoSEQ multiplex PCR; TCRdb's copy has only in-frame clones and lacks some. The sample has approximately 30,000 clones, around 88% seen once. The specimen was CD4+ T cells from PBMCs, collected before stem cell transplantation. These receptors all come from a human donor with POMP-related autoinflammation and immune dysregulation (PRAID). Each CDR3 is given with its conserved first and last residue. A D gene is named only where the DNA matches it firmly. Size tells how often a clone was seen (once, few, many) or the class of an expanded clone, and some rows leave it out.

TGTGCCACCAGCCGGGACACGACCTACGAGCAGTACTTC CATSRDTTYEQYF TRBV15 NA TRBJ2-7 once
TGTGCCAGCAGCGACGACAGGGCTGAAGCTTTCTTT CASSDDRAEAFF TRBV21-1 NA TRBJ1-1 NA
TGTGCCAGCAGCTTAAACGGAATGAACACTGAAGCTTTCTTT CASSLNGMNTEAFF TRBV11-2 NA TRBJ1-1 NA
TGCGCCAGCAGCCACAACCCACAAGGCAATGAGCAGTTCTTC CASSHNPQGNEQFF TRBV4-1 NA TRBJ2-1 NA
TGTGCCAGCACCCCCTTAACTAGGCTAGCGGGGGGAGGCGGGGAGCTGTTTTTT CASTPLTRLAGGGGELFF TRBV27 TRBD2 TRBJ2-2 NA
TGCGCCAGCAGCTTGGACAGGGGGTCCTACGAGCAGTACTTC CASSLDRGSYEQYF TRBV5-1 TRBD1 TRBJ2-7 once
TGTGCCAGCAGCTTGGAGGGGCCTAGCACAGATACGCAGTATTTT CASSLEGPSTDTQYF TRBV5-4 NA TRBJ2-3 NA
TGTGCCAGCAGTGAAAGCGGTCTAGGGGGGGGGACCCAGTACTTC CASSESGLGGGTQYF TRBV2 NA TRBJ2-5 NA
TGTGCCAGCAGCGTCGGGACAGCCCCAACTAATGAAAAACTGTTTTTT CASSVGTAPTNEKLFF TRBV9 TRBD1 TRBJ1-4 NA
TGTGCCAGCAGCTTAGGAGCGGGAAGTCTGTCCTACGAGCAGTACTTC CASSLGAGSLSYEQYF TRBV7-8 TRBD2 TRBJ2-7 NA
TGTGCCAGCAGCTTAGCACTAGCGGGCACAGATACGCAGTATTTT CASSLALAGTDTQYF TRBV7-3 TRBD2 TRBJ2-3 NA
TGTGCCAGCAGCTGGACAGCCAAAAACATTCAGTACTTC CASSWTAKNIQYF TRBV7-9 NA TRBJ2-4 NA
TGTGCCAGTAGTACTTCCCTGATCCGGGGAGATGCGGGGACTGAAGCTTTCTTT CASSTSLIRGDAGTEAFF TRBV19 NA TRBJ1-1 few
TGTGCCAGCAGCTGGCGACAGAACTCTGGAAACACCATATATTTT CASSWRQNSGNTIYF TRBV7-9 NA TRBJ1-3 few
TGTGCCAGCAGCTTAGGTCGTACTAGCGGGGGAGATACGCAGTATTTT CASSLGRTSGGDTQYF TRBV7-7 TRBD2 TRBJ2-3 NA
TGTGCCAGCAGCCTCCCGGGGGTTGGAGAGACCCAGTACTTC CASSLPGVGETQYF TRBV7-8 NA TRBJ2-5 NA
TGTGCCAGCAGCCCTTATGCTGGTGGTGGCTACACCTTC CASSPYAGGGYTF TRBV5-6 NA TRBJ1-2 NA
TGTGCCAGCAGCGCCGCCGGGACAGGGTACGCTGGGGCCAACGTCCTGACTTTC CASSAAGTGYAGANVLTF TRBV7-3 TRBD1 TRBJ2-6 once
TGTGCCAGCAAAGGAGACAGGGGGGCCTACGAGCAGTACTTC CASKGDRGAYEQYF TRBV6-1 TRBD1 TRBJ2-7 NA
TGTGCTAGTGGTTTGGTACAGGGCATGAACACTGAAGCTTTCTTT CASGLVQGMNTEAFF TRBV12-5 NA TRBJ1-1 NA
TGTGCCAGCTCACCTGCTACGATTCCCTACGAGCAGTACTTC CASSPATIPYEQYF TRBV18 NA TRBJ2-7 NA
TGTGCCAGCTCACAACAGTACACTGAAGCTTTCTTT CASSQQYTEAFF TRBV18 NA TRBJ1-1 few
TGTGCCAGCAATGTAGAGGGCACTGAAGCTTTCTTT CASNVEGTEAFF TRBV25-1 NA TRBJ1-1 few